The clone carrying this T cell receptor beta chain was detected a few times. Original processing notes: By means of reference gene primer amplification, nucleated cell counts were estimated. Produced via immunoSEQ multiplex PCR; TCRdb's table is partial and in-frame only. That table is the source of V, J and clone size, and D and trimming were worked out from the DNA. Of roughly 280,000 clones listed, about nine tenths are singletons. This CDR3 spans 16 amino acids. The ends lost 0 bases at V and 6 bases at J; junction bases unmatched: 4. Germline lookup yields CDR1 MNHEY and CDR2 SMNVEV (reference sequence). This specimen belongs to a study of blood T cell repertoires in COVID-19. Study context: Sample material is recorded as cDNA or gDNA derived from T cells, B-cell-depleted T cells, or PBMCs.

Seattle researchers signed up patients amid active infection and tracked them longitudinally. The sequenced sample consisted of peripheral blood. The V gene is TRBV27, the J gene TRBJ2-2; 10 bases align to TRBD2. This sequence originates from a woman in her thirties with COVID-19, enrolled during active disease. In nucleotides, the CDR3 is TGTGCCAGCAGTTTATCGTTTAGCGGGGGGTCCGGGGAGCTGTTTTTT. Translated: CASSLSFSGGSGELFF.